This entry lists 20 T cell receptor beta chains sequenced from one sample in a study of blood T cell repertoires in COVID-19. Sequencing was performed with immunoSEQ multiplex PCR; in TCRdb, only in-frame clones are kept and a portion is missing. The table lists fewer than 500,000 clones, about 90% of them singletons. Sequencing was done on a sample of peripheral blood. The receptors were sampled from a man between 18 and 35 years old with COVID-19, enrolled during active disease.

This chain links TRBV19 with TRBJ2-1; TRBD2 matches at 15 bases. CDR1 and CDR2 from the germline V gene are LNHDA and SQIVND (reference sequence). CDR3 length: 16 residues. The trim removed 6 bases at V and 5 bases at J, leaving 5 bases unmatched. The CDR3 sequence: CASRRTSGRANNEQFF. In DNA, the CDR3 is TGTGCCAGTAGACGGACTAGCGGGAGGGCTAACAATGAGCAGTTCTTC.

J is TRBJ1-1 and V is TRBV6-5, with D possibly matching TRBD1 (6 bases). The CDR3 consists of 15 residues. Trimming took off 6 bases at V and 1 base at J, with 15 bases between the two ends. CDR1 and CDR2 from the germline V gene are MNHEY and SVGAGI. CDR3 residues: CASRPFRGKNTEAFF. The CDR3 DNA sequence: TGTGCCAGCAGACCTTTCAGGGGTAAGAACACTGAAGCTTTCTTT.

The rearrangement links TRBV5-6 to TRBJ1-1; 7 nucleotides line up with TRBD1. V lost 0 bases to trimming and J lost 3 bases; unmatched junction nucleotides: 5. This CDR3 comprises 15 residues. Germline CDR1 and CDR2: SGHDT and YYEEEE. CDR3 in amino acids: CASSLDTGDDTEAFF. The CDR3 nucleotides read TGTGCCAGCAGCTTGGACACAGGGGATGACACTGAAGCTTTCTTT.

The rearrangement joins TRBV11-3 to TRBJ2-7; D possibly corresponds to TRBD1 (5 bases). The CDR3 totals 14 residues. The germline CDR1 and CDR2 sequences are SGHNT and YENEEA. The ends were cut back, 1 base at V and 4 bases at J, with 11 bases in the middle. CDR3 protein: CASSLAQGRYEQYF. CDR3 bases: TGTGCCAGCAGCTTAGCGCAGGGTAGGTACGAGCAGTACTTC.

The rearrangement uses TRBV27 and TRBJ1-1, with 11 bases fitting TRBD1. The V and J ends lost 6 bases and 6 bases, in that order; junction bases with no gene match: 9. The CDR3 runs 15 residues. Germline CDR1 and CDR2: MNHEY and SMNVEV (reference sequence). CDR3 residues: CASSRAGGQGAEAFF. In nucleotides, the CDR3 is TGTGCCAGCAGCCGGGCGGGGGGACAGGGGGCTGAAGCTTTCTTT.

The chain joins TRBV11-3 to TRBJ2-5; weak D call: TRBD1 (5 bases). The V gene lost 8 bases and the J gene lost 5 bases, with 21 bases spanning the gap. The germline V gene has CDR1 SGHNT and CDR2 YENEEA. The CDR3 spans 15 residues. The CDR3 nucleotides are TGTGCCAGCGCCCCAATCGGCAGGGAAACCGAGACCCAGTACTTC. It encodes CASAPIGRETETQYF.

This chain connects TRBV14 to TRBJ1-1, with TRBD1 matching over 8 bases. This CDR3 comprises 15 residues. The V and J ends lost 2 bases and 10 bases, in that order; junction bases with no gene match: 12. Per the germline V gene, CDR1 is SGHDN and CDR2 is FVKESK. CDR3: CASSQTGTGAGGAFF. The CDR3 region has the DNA TGTGCCAGCAGCCAAACCGGGACAGGAGCGGGTGGAGCTTTCTTT.

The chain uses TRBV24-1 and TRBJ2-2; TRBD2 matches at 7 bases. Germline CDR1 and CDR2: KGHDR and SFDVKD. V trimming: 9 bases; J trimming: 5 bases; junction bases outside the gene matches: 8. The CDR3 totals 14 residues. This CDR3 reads CATRGVGQTGELFF. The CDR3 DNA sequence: TGTGCCACCCGGGGGGTAGGGCAGACCGGGGAGCTGTTTTTT.

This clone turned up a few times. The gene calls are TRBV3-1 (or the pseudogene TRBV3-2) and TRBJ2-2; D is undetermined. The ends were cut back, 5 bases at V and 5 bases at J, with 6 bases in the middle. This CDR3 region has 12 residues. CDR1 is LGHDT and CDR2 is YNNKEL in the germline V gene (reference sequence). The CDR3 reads CASSSETGELFF. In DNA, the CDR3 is TGTGCCAGCAGCTCAGAAACCGGGGAGCTGTTTTTT.

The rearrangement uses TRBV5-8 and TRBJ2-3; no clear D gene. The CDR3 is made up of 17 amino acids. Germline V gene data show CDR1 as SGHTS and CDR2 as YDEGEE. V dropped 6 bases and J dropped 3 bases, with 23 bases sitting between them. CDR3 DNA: TGTGCCAGCACCTGGCTTGCTTCTAGTGACGGGACAGATACGCAGTATTTT. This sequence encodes CASTWLASSDGTDTQYF.

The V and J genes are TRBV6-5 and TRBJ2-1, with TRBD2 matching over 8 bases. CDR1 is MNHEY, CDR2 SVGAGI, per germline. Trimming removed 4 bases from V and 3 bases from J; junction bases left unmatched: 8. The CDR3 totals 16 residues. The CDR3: CASSSPGTSIYNEQFF. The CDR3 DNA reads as TGTGCCAGCAGTTCGCCCGGGACTAGTATCTACAATGAGCAGTTCTTC.

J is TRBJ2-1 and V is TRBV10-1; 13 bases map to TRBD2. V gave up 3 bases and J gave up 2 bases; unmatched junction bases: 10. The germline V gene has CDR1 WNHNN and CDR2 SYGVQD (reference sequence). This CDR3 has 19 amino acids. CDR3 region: CASSELGLAGVGAYNEQFF. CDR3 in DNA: TGCGCCAGCAGTGAATTAGGACTAGCGGGAGTAGGCGCCTACAATGAGCAGTTCTTC.

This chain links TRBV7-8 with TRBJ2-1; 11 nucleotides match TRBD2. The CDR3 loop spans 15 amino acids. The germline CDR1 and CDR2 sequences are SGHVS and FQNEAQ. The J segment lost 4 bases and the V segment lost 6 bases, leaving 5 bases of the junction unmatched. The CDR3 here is CASREGTSGYNEQFF. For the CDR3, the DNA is TGTGCCAGCAGAGAGGGGACTAGCGGATACAATGAGCAGTTCTTC. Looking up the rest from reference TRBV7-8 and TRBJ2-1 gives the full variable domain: GAGVSQSPRYKVAKRGQDVALRCDPISGHVSLFWYQQALGQGPEFLTYFQNEAQLDKSGLPSDRFFAERPEGSVSTLKIQRTQQEDSAVYLCASREGTSGYNEQFFGPGTRLTVL.

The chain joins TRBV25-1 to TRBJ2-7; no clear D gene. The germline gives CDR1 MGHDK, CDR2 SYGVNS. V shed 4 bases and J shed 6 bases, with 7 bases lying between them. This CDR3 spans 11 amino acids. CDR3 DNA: TGTGCCAGCAGTGCTCTCGGCGAGCAGTACTTC. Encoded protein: CASSALGEQYF.

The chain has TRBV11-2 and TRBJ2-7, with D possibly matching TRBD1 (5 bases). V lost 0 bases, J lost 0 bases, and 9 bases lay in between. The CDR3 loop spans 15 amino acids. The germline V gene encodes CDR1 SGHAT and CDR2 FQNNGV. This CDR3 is CASSLEPDTSYEQYF. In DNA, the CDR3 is TGTGCCAGCAGCTTAGAACCGGACACCTCCTACGAGCAGTACTTC. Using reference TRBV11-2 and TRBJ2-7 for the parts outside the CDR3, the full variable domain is EAGVAQSPRYKIIEKRQSVAFWCNPISGHATLYWYQQILGQGPKLLIQFQNNGVVDDSQLPKDRFSAERLKGVDSTLKIQPAKLEDSAVYLCASSLEPDTSYEQYFGPGTRLTVT.

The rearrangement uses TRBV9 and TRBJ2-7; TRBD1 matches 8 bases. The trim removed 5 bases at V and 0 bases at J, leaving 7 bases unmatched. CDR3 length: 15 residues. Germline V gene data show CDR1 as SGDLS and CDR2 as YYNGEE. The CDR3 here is CASSAGQGSSYEQYF. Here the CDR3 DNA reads TGTGCCAGCAGTGCCGGACAGGGCAGCTCCTACGAGCAGTACTTC.

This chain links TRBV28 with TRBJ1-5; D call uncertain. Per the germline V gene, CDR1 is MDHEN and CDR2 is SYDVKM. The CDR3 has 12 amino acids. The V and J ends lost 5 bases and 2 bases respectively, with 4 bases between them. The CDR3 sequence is CASSPGNQPQHF. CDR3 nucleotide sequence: TGTGCCAGCAGTCCAGGCAATCAGCCCCAGCATTTT.

The CDR3 DNA reads TGTGCCAGCAGTTACTCGTCCAGGGGCTCCTACAATGAGCAGTTCTTC. Residues: CASSYSSRGSYNEQFF. The chain links TRBV6-5 to TRBJ2-1, with D perhaps TRBD1 (6 bases). In germline, CDR1 is MNHEY, CDR2 SVGAGI. Trimming stripped 0 bases from V and 0 bases from J, with 9 bases between. CDR3 size: 16 residues.

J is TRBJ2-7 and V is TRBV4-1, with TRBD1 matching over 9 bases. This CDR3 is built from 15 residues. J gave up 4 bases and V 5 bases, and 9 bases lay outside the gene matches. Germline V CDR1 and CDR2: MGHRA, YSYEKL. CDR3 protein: CASSNMLGQGYEQYF. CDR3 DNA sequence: TGCGCCAGCAGCAACATGCTGGGACAGGGATACGAGCAGTACTTC.

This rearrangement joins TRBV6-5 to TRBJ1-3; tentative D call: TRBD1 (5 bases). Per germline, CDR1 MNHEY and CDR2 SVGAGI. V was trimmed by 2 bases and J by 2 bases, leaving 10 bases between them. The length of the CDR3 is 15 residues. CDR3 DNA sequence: TGTGCCAGCAGTTACGATGGGGCGACTGGAAACACCATATATTTT. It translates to CASSYDGATGNTIYF.